This TCR beta chain is from a study of T-cell reconstitution after alpha-beta-depleted transplantation in children. Unique molecular identifiers were incorporated into the prepared TCRbeta library. MiXCR was run by TCRdb on the PCR reads, yielding one entry per CDR3 protein. This table holds some 840,000 distinct CDR3 sequences, approximately 15% found once. The sample holds a few counts of this clonotype. The CDR3 runs 13 residues. From germline, CDR1 is SEHNR and CDR2 FQNEAQ (reference sequence). V dropped 5 bases and J dropped 6 bases, with 14 bases sitting between them. The V gene is TRBV7-9, the J gene TRBJ2-7; no clear D gene. The sample here was PBMCs, mostly from graft donor cells, taken 360 days after TCRalphabeta/CD19-depleted stem cell transplant. The receptor was derived from a male patient between 10 and 17 years old who had a stem cell transplant for acute lymphoblastic leukemia, so the T cells may come from the graft donor. Here the CDR3 reads CASSPPEVLEQYF. The CDR3 DNA reads TGTGCCAGCAGCCCCCCGGAAGTGCTCGAGCAGTACTTC.